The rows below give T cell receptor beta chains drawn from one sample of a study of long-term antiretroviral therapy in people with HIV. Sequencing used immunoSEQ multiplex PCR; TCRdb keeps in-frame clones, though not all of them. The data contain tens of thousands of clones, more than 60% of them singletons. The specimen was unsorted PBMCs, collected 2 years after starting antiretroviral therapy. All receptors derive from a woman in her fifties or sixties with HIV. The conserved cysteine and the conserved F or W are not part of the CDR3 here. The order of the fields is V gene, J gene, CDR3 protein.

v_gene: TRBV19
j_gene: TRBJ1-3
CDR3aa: ASRNTGIGGNTIY

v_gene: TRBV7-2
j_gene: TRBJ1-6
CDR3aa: ASSLGPPSYNSPLH

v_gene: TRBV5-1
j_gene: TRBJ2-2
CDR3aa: ASSLAAGGRAGELF

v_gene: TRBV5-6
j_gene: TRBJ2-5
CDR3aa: ASSFDGGRGTQY

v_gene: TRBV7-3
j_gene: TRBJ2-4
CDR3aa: ASSLGGRSGNIQY

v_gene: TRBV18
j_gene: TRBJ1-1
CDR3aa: ASSPGEGFEAF

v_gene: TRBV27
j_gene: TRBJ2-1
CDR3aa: ASSLDNYNEQF

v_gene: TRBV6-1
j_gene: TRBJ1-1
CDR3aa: ASTTHGVNTEAF

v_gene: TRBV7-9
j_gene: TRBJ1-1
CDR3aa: ASSFGARAF

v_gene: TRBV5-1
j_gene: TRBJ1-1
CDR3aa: ASSNRGGVATNTEAF

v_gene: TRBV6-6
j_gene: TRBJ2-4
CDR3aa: ASSYTGGTKNIQY

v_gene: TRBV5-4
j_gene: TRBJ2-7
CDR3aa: ASRPGDRAYEQY

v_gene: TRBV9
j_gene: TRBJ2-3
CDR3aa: ASSGGGPTGITDTQY

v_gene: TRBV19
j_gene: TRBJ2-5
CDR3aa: ASSFGLQETQY

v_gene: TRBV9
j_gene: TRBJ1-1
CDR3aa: ASSPRQGIDTEAF

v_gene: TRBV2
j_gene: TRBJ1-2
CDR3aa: ASSGQGYGYT

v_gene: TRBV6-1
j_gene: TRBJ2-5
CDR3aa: ASTRGSSIQETQY

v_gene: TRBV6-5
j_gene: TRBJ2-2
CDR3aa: ASRRRGPSTGELF

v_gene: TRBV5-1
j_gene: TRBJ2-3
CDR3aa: ASREPGFARTDTQY

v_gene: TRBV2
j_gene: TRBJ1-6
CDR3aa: ASSPSQTTYNSPLH

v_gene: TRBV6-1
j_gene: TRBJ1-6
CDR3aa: ASSAREDQSPLH

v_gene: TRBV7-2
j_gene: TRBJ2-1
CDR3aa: ASSPLRASGDEQF

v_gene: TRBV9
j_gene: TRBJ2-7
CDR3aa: ASSVGGTGGPYEQY

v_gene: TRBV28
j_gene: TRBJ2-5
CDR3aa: ASIPGGRRETQY

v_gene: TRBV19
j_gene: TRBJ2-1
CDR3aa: ASSPGEEQF

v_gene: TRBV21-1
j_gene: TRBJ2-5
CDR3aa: ASSSWTPGETQY

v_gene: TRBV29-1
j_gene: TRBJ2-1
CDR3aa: SVDASSPEYYNEQF

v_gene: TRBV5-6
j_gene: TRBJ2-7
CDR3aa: ASSLGVGYEQY

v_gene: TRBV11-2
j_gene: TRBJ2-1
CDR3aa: ASSLDRTYNEQF

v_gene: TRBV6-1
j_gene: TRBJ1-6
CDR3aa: ASSEVRGTSPLH

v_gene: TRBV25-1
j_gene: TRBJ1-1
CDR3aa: ASSVTGLGTEAF

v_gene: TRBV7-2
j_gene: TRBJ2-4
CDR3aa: ASSTDRNIQY

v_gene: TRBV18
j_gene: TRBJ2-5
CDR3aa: ASSLQQGAGETQY

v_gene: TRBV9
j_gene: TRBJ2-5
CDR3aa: ASSGTVQETQY

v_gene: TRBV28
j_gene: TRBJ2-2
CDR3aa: ASSPWGVIGTELYGGELF

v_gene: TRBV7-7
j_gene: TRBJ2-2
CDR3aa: ASSDSENTGELF

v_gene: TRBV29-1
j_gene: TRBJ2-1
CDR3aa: SVDLGGARSYNEQF

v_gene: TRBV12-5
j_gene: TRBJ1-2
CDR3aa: ASGWGDREHGYT

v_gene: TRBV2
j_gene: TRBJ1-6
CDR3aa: ASSRDLSSYNSPLH

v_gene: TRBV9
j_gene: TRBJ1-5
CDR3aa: ASSKGQGAREPQH

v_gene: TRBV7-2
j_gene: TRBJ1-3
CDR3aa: ASSAWRSGNTIY

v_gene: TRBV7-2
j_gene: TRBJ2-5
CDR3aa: ASSSGLAGTETQY

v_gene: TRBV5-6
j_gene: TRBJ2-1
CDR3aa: ASSSGQARYNEQF

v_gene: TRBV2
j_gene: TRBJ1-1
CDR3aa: ASTEVRARNTEAF

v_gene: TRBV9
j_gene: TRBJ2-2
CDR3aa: ASSERMEELF

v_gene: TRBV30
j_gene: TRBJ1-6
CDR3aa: AWSSGQGYSPLH

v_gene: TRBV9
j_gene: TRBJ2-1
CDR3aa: ASSPSWTGYNEQF

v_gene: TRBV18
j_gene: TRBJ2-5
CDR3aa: ASSLGTGSQETQY

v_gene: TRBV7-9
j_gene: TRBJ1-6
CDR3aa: ASSSRTGAMDSPLH

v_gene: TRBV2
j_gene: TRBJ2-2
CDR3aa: ASSKDRGGTGELF

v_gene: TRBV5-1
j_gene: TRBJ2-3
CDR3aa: ASSLGLLGQVTDTQY

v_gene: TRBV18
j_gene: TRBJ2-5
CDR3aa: ASQGLAGIGETQY

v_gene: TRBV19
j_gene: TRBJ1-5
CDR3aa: ASSGTETHQPQH

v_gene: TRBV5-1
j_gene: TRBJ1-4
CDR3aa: ASSRGQINEKLF

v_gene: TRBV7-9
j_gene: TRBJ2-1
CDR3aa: ASSLGVGQGPHNEQF

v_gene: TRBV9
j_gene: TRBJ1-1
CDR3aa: ASSVDRSTEAF

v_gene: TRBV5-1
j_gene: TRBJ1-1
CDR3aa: ASSHHPGRLNTEAF

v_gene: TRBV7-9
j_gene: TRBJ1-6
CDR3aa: ASSQGAGFYNSPLH

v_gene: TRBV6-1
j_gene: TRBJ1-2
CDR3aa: ASRGPNYGYT